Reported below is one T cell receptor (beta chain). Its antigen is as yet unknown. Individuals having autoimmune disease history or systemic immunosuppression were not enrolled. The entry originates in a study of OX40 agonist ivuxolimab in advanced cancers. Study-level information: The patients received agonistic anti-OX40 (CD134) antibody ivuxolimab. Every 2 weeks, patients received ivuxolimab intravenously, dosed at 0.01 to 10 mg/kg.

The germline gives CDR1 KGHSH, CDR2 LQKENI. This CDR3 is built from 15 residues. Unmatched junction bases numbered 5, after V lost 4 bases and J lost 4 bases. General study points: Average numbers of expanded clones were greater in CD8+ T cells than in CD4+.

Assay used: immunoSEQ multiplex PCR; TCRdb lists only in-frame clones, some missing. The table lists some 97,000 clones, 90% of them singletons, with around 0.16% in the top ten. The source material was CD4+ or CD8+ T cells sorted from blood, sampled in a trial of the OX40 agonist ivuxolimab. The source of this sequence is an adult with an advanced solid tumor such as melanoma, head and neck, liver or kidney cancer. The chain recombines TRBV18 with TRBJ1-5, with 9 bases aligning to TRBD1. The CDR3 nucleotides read TGTGCCAGCTCACTCGGACAGGGGTCTAATCAGCCCCAGCATTTT. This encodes CASSLGQGSNQPQHF.